The 14 T cell receptor beta chains given below trace back to one sample, sequenced in a study of T cell responses to AZD1222 COVID-19 vaccine. Sequencing used immunoSEQ multiplex PCR; TCRdb keeps in-frame clones, though not all of them. Among under 200,000 clones, 92% were seen once, and the ten largest hold roughly 1.4%. Source: peripheral blood, taken 28 days after the second AZD1222 dose. The receptors stem from an adult who received the AZD1222 COVID-19 vaccine.

The J gene is TRBJ1-2, the V gene TRBV6-5; no clear D. CDR3 size: 14 residues. V was clipped by 5 bases and J by 1 base, with 11 bases between them. Per germline, CDR1 MNHEY and CDR2 SVGAGI. This CDR3 is CASSRSSDNYGYTF. The CDR3 coding sequence is TGTGCCAGCAGTCGGAGTTCAGATAACTATGGCTACACCTTC.

This clone was counted only a few times. The chain recombines TRBV5-1 with TRBJ2-3, with 11 positions matching TRBD2. CDR3 length: 15 residues. CDR1 is SGHRS and CDR2 is YFSETQ in the germline V gene. V lost 4 bases and J lost 8; bases outside the gene matches: 9. As DNA, the CDR3 is TGCGCCAGCAGCATAGCGGGAGGGTCGGAAGGTACGCAGTATTTT. It specifies CASSIAGGSEGTQYF.

In its sample, this clone was seen once. The CDR3 DNA is TGTGCCAGCAGTTACGGGCAGGCCCCCAAGGGCGCTGAAGCTTTCTTT. Translating gives CASSYGQAPKGAEAFF. The V gene is TRBV6-5, the J gene TRBJ1-1, with D uncertain. The CDR3 is 16 amino acids. Germline lookup yields CDR1 MNHEY and CDR2 SVGAGI. Trimming removed 2 bases from V and 6 bases from J, with 19 bases in between.

The chain couples TRBV7-3 to TRBJ1-1, with D tentatively TRBD1 (5 bases). The CDR3 spans 15 residues. Between the trimmed V and J ends, which lost 5 bases and 6 bases, there was a span of 19 bases. Germline CDR1 is SGHTA and CDR2 is FQGTGA. CDR3 sequence: CASSIQREGRAEAFF. In DNA form, the CDR3 reads TGTGCCAGCAGCATTCAGAGGGAGGGGCGGGCTGAAGCTTTCTTT. The whole variable domain, filled in from reference TRBV7-3 and TRBJ1-1, reads GAGVSQTPSNKVTEKGKYVELRCDPISGHTALYWYRQSLGQGPEFLIYFQGTGAADDSGLPNDRFFAVRPEGSVSTLKIQRTERGDSAVYLCASSIQREGRAEAFFGQGTRLTVV.

The V gene is TRBV29-1, the J gene TRBJ2-1; D is unclear. Trimming cost V 2 bases and J 5 bases, with 7 bases left between them. Germline V lookup: CDR1 SQVTM, CDR2 ANQGSEA. The CDR3 covers 12 residues. The CDR3 loop is CSVERNNNEQFF. Written as DNA, the CDR3 is TGCAGCGTTGAAAGGAACAACAATGAGCAGTTCTTC.

As DNA, the CDR3 is TGCGCCAGCAGCCAACCTCGAAGGGGGCAGTATCAGCCCCAGCATTTT. Residues: CASSQPRRGQYQPQHF. V gene TRBV4-1 combines with J gene TRBJ1-5, with 7 positions matching TRBD1. J was trimmed by 5 bases and V by 2 bases; bases with no gene match: 9. CDR1 is MGHRA and CDR2 is YSYEKL in the germline V gene. CDR3 length: 16 residues.

About this clone: Within the sample, other DNA sequences also encode this same CDR3. The V gene is TRBV28, the J gene TRBJ1-1; D perhaps matches TRBD1 (6 bases). V lost 3 bases and J 5 bases, leaving 10 bases between the germline ends. CDR1 MDHEN and CDR2 SYDVKM come from the germline V gene. This CDR3 comprises 13 residues. Here the CDR3 DNA reads TGTGCCAGCAGTTTGGGGGGCAGGACTGAAGCTTTCTTT. Translation gives CASSLGGRTEAFF.

The rearrangement uses TRBV7-3 and TRBJ2-1; possible D gene TRBD2, 5 bases. CDR1 and CDR2 (germline): SGHTA, FQGTGA. V was cut by 2 bases and J by 6 bases, with 8 bases left in between. The CDR3 consists of 13 residues. CDR3 loop: CASSLLAANEQFF. The CDR3 nucleotides are TGTGCCAGCAGCTTACTAGCCGCCAATGAGCAGTTCTTC.

This chain connects TRBV6-4 to TRBJ1-1, with 10 bases identical to TRBD1. This CDR3 comprises 14 residues. Germline values: CDR1 MRHNA, CDR2 SNTAGT. The V segment lost 6 bases and the J segment 5 bases; nucleotides outside the gene matches: 6. As DNA, the CDR3 is TGTGCCAGCAGGAGGGACAGGGGTGGAACTGAAGCTTTCTTT. Translating gives CASRRDRGGTEAFF.

The chain combines TRBV7-9 with TRBJ1-4, with D uncertain. Per germline, CDR1 SEHNR and CDR2 FQNEAQ (reference sequence). Between the trimmed V and J ends, which lost 8 bases and 0 bases, there was a span of 13 bases. The CDR3 is 15 residues long. CDR3 DNA sequence: TGTGCCAGCGGAGTAACGGTACCAACTAATGAAAAACTGTTTTTT. Amino acid sequence: CASGVTVPTNEKLFF.

This clone occurred once. One end of the junction does not line up with germline, which may come from a read error. This chain joins TRBV7-2 and TRBJ1-1; a weak D match, TRBD1 (5 bases). Germline V CDR1 and CDR2: SGHTA, FQGNSA. There are 15 residues in the CDR3. The DNA of the CDR3 is TGTGCCAGCAGCCTAGCCGACGGGGCTAACACTGAAGCTTTCTTT. Protein product: CASSLADGANTEAFF.

The V call is TRBV20-1, the J call TRBJ1-2; D remains unclear. CDR1 and CDR2 from the germline V gene are DFQATT and SNEGSKA (reference sequence). The CDR3 is made up of 10 amino acids. V lost 6 bases and J 14 bases, leaving 16 bases between the germline ends. The CDR3 protein is CSAPGRLWTF. The DNA of the CDR3 is TGCAGTGCCCCGGGCCGTCTGTGGACCTTC.

The chain recombines TRBV5-8 with TRBJ2-2; 8 bases are shared with TRBD2. The CDR3 covers 16 residues. Losses at the gene ends were 0 bases for V and 6 bases for J; bases not matched to a gene: 7. Germline loops: CDR1 SGHTS, CDR2 YDEGEE. The CDR3 DNA reads as TGTGCCAGCAGCTTGGCCTATAGCGGGGTCGCCGGGGAGCTGTTTTTT. This encodes CASSLAYSGVAGELFF.

This chain joins TRBV6-5 and TRBJ2-7; unclear D gene. Trimming cost V 0 bases and J 1 base, with 10 bases left between them. The V gene's germline CDR1 is MNHEY and CDR2 SVGAGI. There are 15 residues in the CDR3. CDR3 in amino acids: CASSYSWAGSYEQYF. In DNA form, the CDR3 reads TGTGCCAGCAGTTACTCATGGGCAGGTTCCTACGAGCAGTACTTC.